The source of this T cell receptor beta chain is a study of T cells after yellow fever vaccination. As for the study in general: Some fractions had low cell numbers, and these were prepared with SMART-Seq v4 Ultra Low Input.

TCRdb reprocessed the 5' RACE reads with MiXCR, giving one entry per CDR3 protein. The table has a few hundred thousand distinct CDR3 sequences, about 7.1% seen once; the top ten hold roughly 0.86%. This clonotype was recorded a few times. Trimming pared 6 bases from V and 6 bases from J, leaving 8 bases between. This CDR3 spans 12 amino acids. Germline V gene sequence: CDR1 MGHDK, CDR2 SYGVNS. This sample comprised CD4+ T cells sorted from PBMCs, obtained 15 days after the yellow fever booster vaccination. J is TRBJ2-2 and V is TRBV25-1; the D call may be TRBD1 or TRBD2 (5 bases each). The receptor comes from a man aged 25 to 45 who received the YFV17D yellow fever vaccine. The CDR3: CASRRGPGELFF. CDR3 in DNA: TGTGCCAGCAGGAGGGGTCCCGGGGAGCTGTTTTTT.